These 18 T cell receptor beta chains share one sample of origin, sequenced in a study of T-cell memory formation after mild COVID-19. TCRdb re-analysed the 5' RACE reads in MiXCR, keeping a single row per CDR3 protein. The sample holds under 200,000 distinct CDR3 sequences, roughly a third seen once. Material for sequencing was PBMCs or a T cell subset sorted from them (not recorded which). All receptors come from an adult woman who had mild COVID-19 (a few samples of this study predate the infection). Cell type and time point are not known.

This clonotype was counted only a few times. This chain joins TRBV7-2 and TRBJ2-3; tentative D call: TRBD2 (5 bases). The CDR3 is 14 amino acids. Germline V gene sequence: CDR1 SGHTA, CDR2 FQGNSA. V was clipped by 5 bases and J by 2 bases, with 11 bases between them. The CDR3 DNA reads as TGTGCCAGCAGCGACGGACTGTACACAGATACGCAGTATTTT. Amino acid sequence: CASSDGLYTDTQYF.

The chain employs TRBV20-1 and TRBJ1-3; no reliable D call. V was trimmed by 5 bases and J by 8 bases, leaving 19 bases between them. The CDR3 totals 14 residues. Germline-derived CDR1 and CDR2 are DFQATT and SNEGSKA (reference sequence). The CDR3 here is CSALPRTVEDTIYF. The CDR3 coding sequence is TGCAGTGCTCTCCCCCGGACGGTGGAAGACACCATATATTTT.

This clonotype was detected only a few times. The chain employs TRBV12-3 or TRBV12-4 and TRBJ2-3; D ambiguous. The V end was cut by 7 bases, the J end by 3 bases, with 14 bases between. CDR3 size: 14 residues. This CDR3 is CASTLVMGTDTQYF. CDR3 coding DNA: TGTGCCAGCACCCTGGTGATGGGAACAGATACGCAGTATTTT.

This clonotype was picked up a small number of times. The chain uses TRBV4-3 and TRBJ2-2, with 8 bases matching TRBD1. Per the germline V gene, CDR1 is LGHNA and CDR2 is YSLEER. Losses at the gene ends were 1 base for V and 6 bases for J; bases not matched to a gene: 7. The CDR3 consists of 16 residues. DNA of the CDR3: TGCGCCAGCAGCCAAGGACGGACAGGGTCCGCCGGGGAGCTGTTTTTT. Its translation is CASSQGRTGSAGELFF.

This CDR3 reads CASSPLVARGRTGELFF. The CDR3 DNA is TGCGCCAGCAGCCCCCTGGTAGCGAGGGGCCGGACCGGGGAGCTGTTTTTT. The J gene is TRBJ2-2, the V gene TRBV4-1; D possibly uses TRBD1 or TRBD2 (5 bases each). The CDR3 spans 17 residues. Per germline, CDR1 MGHRA and CDR2 YSYEKL. Trimming shortened V by 4 bases and J by 5 bases, and 20 bases separated the two germline ends.

In its sample, this clonotype was seen once. The rearrangement joins TRBV6-5 to TRBJ2-3; 7 bases are shared with TRBD1. Trimming cost V 1 base and J 4 bases; bases outside gene matches: 8. This CDR3 contains 16 residues. CDR1 and CDR2 (germline): MNHEY, SVGAGI. Here the CDR3 reads CASSYLWDSIADTQYF. CDR3 sequence (DNA): TGTGCCAGCAGTTACTTATGGGACAGCATCGCAGATACGCAGTATTTT.

The table lists this clonotype with a few counts. The chain links TRBV5-1 to TRBJ2-1; no reliable D call. Germline-derived CDR1 and CDR2 are SGHRS and YFSETQ. The CDR3 runs 14 residues. Trimming removed 4 bases at V and 2 bases at J, with 10 bases between. CDR3 loop: CASSADGTYNEQFF. The CDR3 DNA follows: TGCGCCAGCAGCGCGGACGGCACCTACAATGAGCAGTTCTTC.

The chain recombines TRBV29-1 with TRBJ2-7; perhaps TRBD2 as D (5 bases). V was cut by 4 bases and J by 0 bases, with 10 bases left in between. This CDR3 spans 13 amino acids. In germline, CDR1 is SQVTM, CDR2 ANQGSEA. The CDR3 region has the DNA TGCAGCGTTGTGGTGGGGAGCTCCTACGAGCAGTACTTC. The encoded protein is CSVVVGSSYEQYF.

This chain links TRBV6-6 with TRBJ1-5; possible D gene TRBD1, 6 bases. CDR3 length: 12 residues. V was trimmed by 2 bases and J by 16 bases, leaving 15 bases between them. The germline gives CDR1 MNHNY, CDR2 SVGAGI (reference sequence). This CDR3 reads CASSYDGGLKHF. The CDR3, as DNA: TGTGCCAGCAGTTACGACGGGGGGCTAAAACATTTT.

CDR3 loop: CASSSLRVSYNEQFF. The DNA for the CDR3 is TGTGCCAGCAGCTCCCTCAGAGTTTCCTACAATGAGCAGTTCTTC. The chain employs TRBV7-9 and TRBJ2-1, with unresolved D. V shed 4 bases and J shed 1 base, with 11 bases lying between them. The CDR3 spans 15 residues. From germline, CDR1 is SEHNR and CDR2 FQNEAQ (reference sequence).

The chain has TRBV7-2 and TRBJ2-5; D gene uncertain. Germline V gene data show CDR1 as SGHTA and CDR2 as FQGNSA. The CDR3 covers 15 residues. Trimming pared 0 bases from V and 1 base from J, leaving 9 bases between. CDR3 DNA sequence: TGTGCCAGCAGCTTAGCGCTAGGAATCCAAGAGACCCAGTACTTC. Its translation: CASSLALGIQETQYF.

This clonotype was recorded a few times. The chain joins TRBV4-3 to TRBJ2-3; 7 bases are shared with TRBD1. Germline loops: CDR1 LGHNA, CDR2 YSLEER. This CDR3 is built from 16 residues. Germline trimming cut 0 bases from V and 0 bases from J; bases unmatched to any gene: 3. CDR3 DNA sequence: TGCGCCAGCAGCCAAGAGACAGGGCTAAGCACAGATACGCAGTATTTT. Amino acid sequence: CASSQETGLSTDTQYF.

The rearrangement joins TRBV6-2 or TRBV6-3 to TRBJ2-6; unclear D gene. The CDR3 sequence is 16 residues long. The V gene's germline CDR1 is MNHEY and CDR2 SVGEGT. V gave up 1 base and J gave up 4 bases, with 11 bases separating them. CDR3 in amino acids: CASSYLSVSGANVLTF. The CDR3 bases are TGTGCCAGCAGTTACTTATCAGTGTCCGGGGCCAACGTCCTGACTTTC.

This clonotype was picked up a small number of times. The DNA of the CDR3 is TGTGCCTGGAACAGACAGGGGAACACTGAAGCTTTCTTT. This encodes CAWNRQGNTEAFF. The V gene is TRBV30, the J gene TRBJ1-1; TRBD1 agrees at 7 bases. The V gene end was trimmed by 4 bases and the J gene end by 1 base; junction bases not matched to a gene: 3. CDR1 and CDR2 (germline): GTSNPN, SVGIG (reference sequence). This CDR3 region has 13 residues.

This clonotype was recorded a few times. The V gene is TRBV3-1, the J gene TRBJ2-1; 8 bases agree with TRBD1. The CDR3 totals 14 residues. V lost 0 bases, J lost 7 bases, and 2 bases stayed unmatched. Germline lookup yields CDR1 LGHDT and CDR2 YNNKEL (reference sequence). The CDR3: CASSQDHRGNEQFF. Here the CDR3 DNA reads TGTGCCAGCAGCCAAGATCACAGGGGGAATGAGCAGTTCTTC.

The chain recombines TRBV20-1 with TRBJ2-7; 8 bases match TRBD1. This CDR3 comprises 14 residues. The germline V gene encodes CDR1 DFQATT and CDR2 SNEGSKA (reference sequence). V trimming: 3 bases; J trimming: 3 bases; junction bases outside the gene matches: 7. DNA of the CDR3: TGCAGTGCTAGTAAGTCAGGGGGCAACTACGAGCAGTACTTC. Its translation: CSASKSGGNYEQYF.

The chain carries TRBV7-9 and TRBJ1-3; D unresolved. V was cut by 5 bases and J by 0 bases, with 11 bases left in between. The CDR3 has 15 residues. Germline V lookup: CDR1 SEHNR, CDR2 FQNEAQ (reference sequence). CDR3 protein: CASSHRVPSGNTIYF. CDR3 in DNA: TGTGCCAGCAGCCACCGGGTTCCCTCTGGAAACACCATATATTTT.

The genes are TRBV6-1 and TRBJ2-7; 9 bases map to TRBD1. The CDR3 contains 16 residues. The V gene end was trimmed by 6 bases and the J gene end by 2 bases; junction bases not matched to a gene: 11. Germline CDR1 is MNHNS and CDR2 is SASEGT. The CDR3 reads CASRPSIGTGTYEQYF. For the CDR3, the DNA is TGTGCCAGCAGACCTTCTATCGGGACAGGGACCTACGAGCAGTACTTC.